This passage covers 6 T cell receptor beta chains from one sample sequenced in a study of OX40 agonist ivuxolimab in advanced cancers. Data came from immunoSEQ multiplex PCR; TCRdb stores just in-frame clones and leaves some out. Of 85,000 to 100,000 clones in the sample, around nine tenths were seen once. The source material was CD4+ or CD8+ T cells sorted from blood, sampled in a trial of the OX40 agonist ivuxolimab. These receptors originate from an adult with an advanced solid tumor such as melanoma, head and neck, liver or kidney cancer.

The V call is TRBV7-9, the J call TRBJ1-5; D is unclear. CDR1 is SEHNR and CDR2 is FQNEAQ in the germline V gene (reference sequence). The CDR3 has 15 amino acids. V dropped 3 bases and J dropped 6 bases, with 15 bases sitting between them. The CDR3 nucleotides are TGTGCCAGCAGCTTTGATGCGGTTGCAAGTCAGCCCCAGCATTTT. This gives the protein CASSFDAVASQPQHF.

The chain has TRBV5-4 and TRBJ1-6, with a weak D call TRBD1 (5 bases). The V gene lost 4 bases and the J gene lost 0 bases, with 8 bases spanning the gap. Germline V gives CDR1 SGHNT, CDR2 YYREEE (reference sequence). This CDR3 is built from 15 residues. The CDR3 DNA follows: TGTGCCAGCAGCCCAGACAGCTCCTATAATTCACCCCTCCACTTT. Translated: CASSPDSSYNSPLHF.

This clone has only one observation. Written as DNA, the CDR3 is TGTGCCGGCCGGGCTTCCCCATACAATGAGCAGTTCTTC. Translating it yields CAGRASPYNEQFF. The rearrangement joins TRBV2 to TRBJ2-1; D remains ambiguous. V was trimmed by 11 bases and J by 4 bases, leaving 15 bases between them. The CDR3 totals 13 residues. Germline CDR1 and CDR2: SNHLY and FYNNEI. Drawing the rest from reference TRBV2 and TRBJ2-1, the complete variable domain is EPEVTQTPSHQVTQMGQEVILRCVPISNHLYFYWYRQILGQKVEFLVSFYNNEISEKSEIFDDQFSVERPDGSNFTLKIRSTKLEDSAMYFCAGRASPYNEQFFGPGTRLTVL.

This clone was counted once. The chain joins TRBV7-3 to TRBJ2-1, with 14 bases that match TRBD2. The trim removed 4 bases at V and 1 base at J, leaving 9 bases unmatched. The germline gives CDR1 SGHTA, CDR2 FQGTGA. The CDR3 is 19 amino acids. CDR3 nucleotide sequence: TGTGCCAGCAGCTCGATAGGACTAGCGGGGGGTACGTCCTACAATGAGCAGTTCTTC. Amino acid sequence: CASSSIGLAGGTSYNEQFF.

The chain uses TRBV10-3 and TRBJ2-2, with a possible D match to TRBD2 (6 bases). This CDR3 spans 15 amino acids. Trimming stripped 4 bases from V and 1 base from J, with 10 bases between. Germline CDR1 reads ENHRY; CDR2 reads SYGVKD. The CDR3 region has the DNA TGTGCCATCAGTGCGGGCGGGATGAACACCGGGGAGCTGTTTTTT. Translating gives CAISAGGMNTGELFF.

The V and J genes are TRBV28 and TRBJ1-2; D not resolved. Trimming cost V 7 bases and J 2 bases, with 5 bases left between them. Per the germline V gene, CDR1 is MDHEN and CDR2 is SYDVKM. The CDR3 is made up of 11 amino acids. The CDR3 nucleotides read TGTGCCAGCACGGGGAACTATGGCTACACCTTC. Its protein is CASTGNYGYTF.